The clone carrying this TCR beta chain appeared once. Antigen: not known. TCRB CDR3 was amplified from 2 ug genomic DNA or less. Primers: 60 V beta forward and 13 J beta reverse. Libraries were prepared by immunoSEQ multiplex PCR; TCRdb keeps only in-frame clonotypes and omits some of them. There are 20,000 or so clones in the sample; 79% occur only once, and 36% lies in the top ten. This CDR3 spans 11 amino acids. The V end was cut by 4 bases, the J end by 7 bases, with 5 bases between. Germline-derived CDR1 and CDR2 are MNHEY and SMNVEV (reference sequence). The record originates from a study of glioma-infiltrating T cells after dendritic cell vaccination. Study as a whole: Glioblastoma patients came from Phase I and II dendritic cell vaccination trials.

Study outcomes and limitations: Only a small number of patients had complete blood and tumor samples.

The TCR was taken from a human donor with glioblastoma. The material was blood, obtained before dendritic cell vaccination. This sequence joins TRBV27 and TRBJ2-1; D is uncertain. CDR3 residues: CASSSRNEQFF. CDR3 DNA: TGTGCCAGCAGTTCTCGTAATGAGCAGTTCTTC.